This T cell receptor beta chain was observed in a study of T cell repertoires in cytomegalovirus infection. About the study: Public TCR beta signatures indicated both CMV infection and matching HLA type.

Study-level points and caveats: CMV-specific TCR beta clonotypes restricted by HLA-C were the ones dominating the ex vivo response. Identification of carriers of CMV plus the relevant HLA was achieved through cumulative public TCR beta family frequency.

V shed 4 bases and J shed 7 bases, with 21 bases lying between them. Germline lookup yields CDR1 SGDLS and CDR2 YYNGEE. The CDR3 has 16 residues. TCRdb reprocessed the reads with MiXCR, giving one entry per CDR3 protein. The sample includes some 220,000 distinct CDR3 sequences, more than 9% seen only once; the top ten take roughly 1.7%. On this clonotype: Its antigen is unidentified.

This clonotype was obtained from a human donor in good health (CMV status not recorded). Some clones in this sample may be carry-over from other donors' samples. This sequence joins TRBV9 and TRBJ2-1, with a possible D match to TRBD1 (5 bases). The sequencing sample was made of PBMCs. CDR3 amino acids: CASSPHGASSRNEQFF. For the CDR3, the DNA is TGTGCCAGCAGCCCCCATGGGGCCTCTTCGCGGAATGAGCAGTTCTTC. Looking up the rest from reference TRBV9 and TRBJ2-1 gives the full variable domain: DSGVTQTPKHLITATGQRVTLRCSPRSGDLSVYWYQQSLDQGLQFLIQYYNGEERAKGNILERFSAQQFPDLHSELNLSSLELGDSALYFCASSPHGASSRNEQFFGPGTRLTVL.